This section outlines one T cell receptor beta chain sequence together with its context. Antigen unknown. The identical CDR3 is also encoded by other nucleotide sequences in the sample. The sample is drawn from a study of beta chain features in type 1 diabetes. General study points: The study found moderately but significantly shorter TCRB CDR3s in all four CD4+ subsets of Type 1 diabetes patients.

Every isolated RNA sample was fully reverse transcribed, so sequencing captured expressed TCRB transcripts. Sequenced by immunoSEQ multiplex PCR; TCRdb stores in-frame clones only, minus some. The sample lists approximately 260,000 clones; around 24% were seen once. Every single donor gave one heparinised blood draw, and these averaged approximately 100 mL. The clonotype originates from a woman younger than 45 with type 1 diabetes. The sequencing input was naive CD4+ T cells from blood.

CDR3 protein: CASSSQGYEQYF. For the CDR3, the DNA is TGTGCCAGCAGCTCTCAGGGGTACGAGCAGTACTTC. V gene TRBV11-1 combines with J gene TRBJ2-7, with a weak D call TRBD1 (6 bases). The CDR3 spans 12 residues. V was shortened by 4 bases and J by 4 bases, with 8 bases between the two germline ends. CDR1 SGHAT and CDR2 FQDESV come from the germline V gene (reference sequence).